This passage covers 23 T cell receptor beta chains from one sample sequenced in a study of shared clonotypes between healthy human individuals. Some clones are missing from TCRdb's copy, which holds only in-frame ones; the method was immunoSEQ multiplex PCR. Of about 960,000 clones in the sample, about 80% were seen once. Specimen: memory CD4+ T cells sorted from blood. Subset in this sample: CD45RA-negative fraction. These receptor sequences come from a man aged 18 to 29 in good health.

The chain links TRBV19 to TRBJ2-7; D not certain. The ends were cut back, 3 bases at V and 0 bases at J, with 12 bases in the middle. The CDR3 runs to 15 residues. The germline gives CDR1 LNHDA, CDR2 SQIVND (reference sequence). Written as DNA, the CDR3 is TGTGCCAGTAGTATCAGGACGGTTAGCTCCTACGAGCAGTACTTC. Protein: CASSIRTVSSYEQYF. The entire variable domain, with the rest obtained from reference TRBV19 and TRBJ2-7, is as follows: DGGITQSPKYLFRKEGQNVTLSCEQNLNHDAMYWYRQDPGQGLRLIYYSQIVNDFQKGDIAEGYSVSREKKESFPLTVTSAQKNPTAFYLCASSIRTVSSYEQYFGPGTRLTVT.

V usage is TRBV30 and J usage is TRBJ2-2, with unresolved D. The CDR3 is 14 amino acids. Per the germline V gene, CDR1 is GTSNPN and CDR2 is SVGIG (reference sequence). Trimming cost V 5 bases and J 0 bases, with 10 bases left between them. This chain's CDR3 is CAWVAQTNTGELFF. DNA of the CDR3: TGTGCCTGGGTCGCGCAAACGAACACCGGGGAGCTGTTTTTT. Full variable domain (rest looked up from reference TRBV30 and TRBJ2-2): SQTIHQWPATLVQPVGSPLSLECTVEGTSNPNLYWYRQAAGRGLQLLFYSVGIGQISSEVPQNLSASRPQDRQFILSSKKLLLSDSGFYLCAWVAQTNTGELFFGEGSRLTVL.

The genes are TRBV9 and TRBJ1-2, with 7 nucleotides matching TRBD1. The length of the CDR3 is 16 residues. Germline values: CDR1 SGDLS, CDR2 YYNGEE. The V and J ends lost 0 bases and 2 bases, in that order; junction bases with no gene match: 7. The DNA of the CDR3 is TGTGCCAGCAGCGTAGCTCCCTTGACAGGGAACTATGGCTACACCTTC. Translation: CASSVAPLTGNYGYTF.

The chain links TRBV5-4 to TRBJ1-1, with D perhaps TRBD1 (6 bases). The CDR3 runs 16 residues. Germline CDR1 is SGHNT and CDR2 is YYREEE (reference sequence). Trimming cost V 4 bases and J 5 bases, with 21 bases left between them. CDR3 amino acids: CASSTGGGAGSTEAFF. CDR3 DNA sequence: TGTGCCAGCAGCACAGGAGGGGGGGCTGGTTCTACTGAAGCTTTCTTT.

This clone appeared a few times. Other DNA sequences in this specimen translate into the identical CDR3. The rearrangement joins TRBV19 to TRBJ1-1; no clear D gene. V lost 5 bases and J 0 bases, leaving 7 bases between the germline ends. The CDR3 contains 13 residues. Germline loops: CDR1 LNHDA, CDR2 SQIVND (reference sequence). CDR3 protein: CASSPTVNTEAFF. CDR3 bases: TGTGCCAGTAGTCCTACAGTGAACACTGAAGCTTTCTTT.

CDR3 protein: CASSQDQGGKQETQYF. The CDR3 DNA reads as TGTGCCAGCAGCCAAGACCAGGGGGGAAAGCAGGAGACCCAGTACTTC. The V gene is TRBV14, the J gene TRBJ2-5; maybe TRBD1 (7 bases). Trimming shortened V by 0 bases and J by 5 bases, and 16 bases separated the two germline ends. Germline CDR1 SGHDN, CDR2 FVKESK. This CDR3 region has 16 residues.

J is TRBJ2-2 and V is TRBV5-1; D uncertain. The germline gives CDR1 SGHRS, CDR2 YFSETQ. The V end lost 0 bases, the J end lost 2 bases, and 8 bases lay between the germline ends. The length of the CDR3 is 15 residues. CDR3 nucleotide sequence: TGCGCCAGCAGCTTGGCACCCCCCAACACCGGGGAGCTGTTTTTT. It encodes CASSLAPPNTGELFF.

This clone was picked up one time. CDR3 DNA sequence: TGTGCCAGCAGCCCCCGGACAGACGAGCAGTACTTC. This encodes CASSPRTDEQYF. V and J are TRBV7-9 and TRBJ2-7, with D possibly being TRBD1 (6 bases). Between the trimmed V and J ends, which lost 5 bases and 5 bases, there was a span of 10 bases. CDR3 length equals 12 residues. The germline CDR1 and CDR2 sequences are SEHNR and FQNEAQ (reference sequence).

V gene TRBV7-2 combines with J gene TRBJ2-1; 9 bases are shared with TRBD1. The CDR3 sequence is 17 residues long. With V trimmed by 0 bases and J by 0 bases, 3 bases remained unmatched. The germline CDR1 and CDR2 sequences are SGHTA and FQGNSA. CDR3: CASSLAGQGSSYNEQFF. The CDR3, as DNA: TGTGCCAGCAGCTTAGCAGGACAGGGGTCCTCCTACAATGAGCAGTTCTTC.

This clone has a handful of counts. The chain is built from TRBV7-9 and TRBJ2-2; 9 bases are a match to TRBD1. V lost 5 bases and J lost 6; bases outside the gene matches: 7. In germline, CDR1 is SEHNR, CDR2 FQNEAQ (reference sequence). The CDR3 runs 15 residues. The CDR3 loop reads CASSPDRGPAGELFF. Written as DNA, the CDR3 is TGTGCCAGCAGCCCGGACAGGGGTCCGGCCGGGGAGCTGTTTTTT.

J is TRBJ2-1 and V is TRBV27; D is perhaps TRBD1 or TRBD2 (5 bases each). This CDR3 spans 15 amino acids. Germline V gives CDR1 MNHEY, CDR2 SMNVEV (reference sequence). The V gene lost 7 bases and the J gene lost 1 base, with 14 bases spanning the gap. The CDR3 DNA sequence: TGTGCCAGCAAAGGGACGCCGAGTTCCTACAATGAGCAGTTCTTC. Protein: CASKGTPSSYNEQFF.

The chain has TRBV6-5 and TRBJ2-2; D uncertain. CDR3 length equals 14 residues. V was shortened by 6 bases and J by 1 base, with 9 bases between the two germline ends. The germline CDR1 and CDR2 sequences are MNHEY and SVGAGI. CDR3: CASRPPGNTGELFF. CDR3 bases: TGTGCCAGCAGACCCCCAGGGAACACCGGGGAGCTGTTTTTT.

This chain joins TRBV2 and TRBJ1-5, with a weak D call TRBD1 (5 bases). CDR1 and CDR2 from the germline V gene are SNHLY and FYNNEI. Between the trimmed V and J ends, which lost 7 bases and 11 bases, there was a span of 18 bases. This CDR3 region has 13 residues. CDR3 sequence (DNA): TGTGCCAGCAATCAGGGTTTCGTTGGGGCCCAGCATTTT. It codes for CASNQGFVGAQHF.

As regards this clone: The same CDR3 can be traced to other DNA sequences in this sample. The chain links TRBV6-5 to TRBJ2-7; D not resolved. Trimming shortened V by 0 bases and J by 6 bases, and 6 bases separated the two germline ends. The germline CDR1 and CDR2 sequences are MNHEY and SVGAGI. The CDR3 has 12 residues. CDR3 in DNA: TGTGCCAGCAGTTACTCGACTGGCGAGCAGTACTTC. It yields the protein CASSYSTGEQYF.

This chain links TRBV5-6 with TRBJ2-7; 7 nucleotides agree with TRBD2. Germline trimming cut 6 bases from V and 12 bases from J; bases unmatched to any gene: 21. From germline, CDR1 is SGHDT and CDR2 YYEEEE. The CDR3 length is 15 residues. CDR3 bases: TGTGCCAGCACCAGCTTCCCGGAGAACCTAGCGGAGGGGTACTTC. Protein sequence: CASTSFPENLAEGYF.

The J gene is TRBJ2-7, the V gene TRBV6-1; weak D call: TRBD2 (5 bases). Trimming removed 3 bases from V and 10 bases from J, with 10 bases in between. The CDR3 loop spans 11 amino acids. CDR1 is MNHNS and CDR2 is SASEGT in the germline V gene. CDR3 loop: CASSDSARQYF. The CDR3 nucleotides are TGTGCCAGCAGTGATAGCGCCCGTCAGTACTTC.

The rearrangement links TRBV13 to TRBJ2-1; 9 bases are a match to TRBD2. The V and J ends lost 1 base and 2 bases, in that order; junction bases with no gene match: 12. The CDR3 extends over 19 amino acids. Germline loops: CDR1 PRHDT, CDR2 FYEKMQ (reference sequence). The CDR3 region is CASSLARASGEIAYNEQFF. Here the CDR3 DNA reads TGTGCCAGCAGCTTAGCAAGGGCTAGCGGGGAAATAGCCTACAATGAGCAGTTCTTC.

The V gene is TRBV28, the J gene TRBJ1-2; D is perhaps TRBD1 (5 bases). Germline V lookup: CDR1 MDHEN, CDR2 SYDVKM. Trimming left V 7 bases short and J 3 bases short, with 9 bases between. The CDR3 covers 12 residues. The CDR3 coding sequence is TGTGCCAGCACGGTGGGGGACTATGGCTACACCTTC. Translation: CASTVGDYGYTF.

The gene calls are TRBV19 and TRBJ1-5, with TRBD1 matching over 8 bases. The CDR3 runs to 17 residues. Germline assignment: CDR1 LNHDA and CDR2 SQIVND (reference sequence). V shed 3 bases and J 0 bases; nucleotides not matched to a gene: 7. The CDR3 loop is CASSILPGTGSNQPQHF. The CDR3 region has the DNA TGTGCCAGTAGTATTCTTCCGGGGACAGGTAGCAATCAGCCCCAGCATTTT.

The V call is TRBV5-3, the J call TRBJ2-6; D remains unclear. TRBV5-3 is reported as an ORF; its role is uncertain. The CDR3 runs to 15 residues. The V and J ends lost 4 bases and 0 bases respectively, with 8 bases between them. DNA of the CDR3: TGTGCCAGAAGCGTACAGAGCTCTGGGGCCAACGTCCTGACTTTC. This gives the protein CARSVQSSGANVLTF.

Concerning this clone: The sample contains more than one DNA sequence encoding this CDR3. The rearrangement links TRBV19 to TRBJ2-1, with D possibly matching TRBD2 (6 bases). Trimming took off 3 bases at V and 7 bases at J, with 10 bases between the two ends. The germline V gene has CDR1 LNHDA and CDR2 SQIVND (reference sequence). This CDR3 has 13 amino acids. CDR3 sequence reads: CASSIAGRNEQFF. For the CDR3, the DNA is TGTGCCAGTAGTATTGCGGGACGGAATGAGCAGTTCTTC.

This sequence joins TRBV5-4 and TRBJ1-4, with D possibly matching TRBD1 (5 bases). Germline CDR1 SGHNT, CDR2 YYREEE (reference sequence). This CDR3 is built from 15 residues. The V end lost 4 bases, the J end lost 11 bases, and 21 bases lay between the germline ends. The CDR3 DNA reads as TGTGCCAGCAGCCAAGATCGACAGCTCGCTGGGAAACTGTTTTTT. As protein: CASSQDRQLAGKLFF.

The J gene is TRBJ2-1, the V gene TRBV5-1, with 12 bases identical to TRBD2. The trim removed 0 bases at V and 9 bases at J, leaving 4 bases unmatched. Germline CDR1 reads SGHRS; CDR2 reads YFSETQ. The CDR3 covers 15 residues. CDR3 coding DNA: TGCGCCAGCAGCTTGGAGACTAGCGGGAGAAGTGAGCAGTTCTTC. It encodes CASSLETSGRSEQFF.